The 6 T cell receptor beta chains below come from one sample, sequenced in a study of response to subunit inactivated influenza vaccine. TCRdb analysed the RT-PCR reads with MiXCR anew, one entry per CDR3 protein. The table records approximately 700,000 distinct CDR3 sequences, about 14% of them present only once. The starting material was PBMCs from blood, obtained less than 15 days before vaccination. The receptors were sampled from a man in his forties or fifties who received an inactivated influenza vaccine.

This clonotype was picked up many times. The V gene is TRBV18, the J gene TRBJ2-7, with D perhaps matching TRBD1 or TRBD2 (6 bases each). V lost 6 bases and J 3 bases, leaving 15 bases between the germline ends. Germline CDR1 reads KGHSH; CDR2 reads LQKENI. CDR3 length: 14 residues. The CDR3 DNA sequence: TGTGCCAGCTCTCCCGTCGGGGGCTACTACGAGCAGTACTTC. Protein product: CASSPVGGYYEQYF.

The J gene is TRBJ2-5, the V gene TRBV28; D unclear. This CDR3 has 15 amino acids. Germline V lookup: CDR1 MDHEN, CDR2 SYDVKM. V gave up 2 bases and J gave up 1 base, with 11 bases separating them. As DNA, the CDR3 is TGTGCCAGCAGTTTACCTCGTGAAGTCCAAGAGACCCAGTACTTC. Its translation: CASSLPREVQETQYF.

This clonotype came up many times. The chain links TRBV29-1 to TRBJ2-1; D is possibly TRBD1 or TRBD2 (5 bases each). Trimming left V 7 bases short and J 0 bases short, with 16 bases between. Germline-derived CDR1 and CDR2 are SQVTM and ANQGSEA. This CDR3 comprises 15 residues. CDR3 residues: CSAPTGGGSYNEQFF. The CDR3, as DNA: TGCAGCGCCCCAACAGGTGGGGGCTCCTACAATGAGCAGTTCTTC.

This clonotype has more than one count but fewer than ten. The gene calls are TRBV7-9 and TRBJ2-5; D gene uncertain. V was pared by 6 bases and J by 5 bases, with 13 bases between. CDR3 size: 13 residues. In germline, CDR1 is SEHNR, CDR2 FQNEAQ (reference sequence). The CDR3 reads CASRARTMETQYF. The CDR3 bases are TGTGCCAGCAGGGCTAGGACGATGGAGACCCAGTACTTC.

This clonotype was counted many times. The chain links TRBV4-1 to TRBJ2-7; 10 bases are a match to TRBD2. Per germline, CDR1 MGHRA and CDR2 YSYEKL. This CDR3 is built from 15 residues. Germline trimming cut 4 bases from V and 0 bases from J; bases unmatched to any gene: 3. CDR3 bases: TGCGCCAGCAGCCTCGGACTAGCGGTCTCCTACGAGCAGTACTTC. Amino acids: CASSLGLAVSYEQYF.

The V gene is TRBV5-1, the J gene TRBJ2-4; 7 bases agree with TRBD1. V gave up 3 bases and J gave up 0 bases; unmatched junction bases: 6. Germline loops: CDR1 SGHRS, CDR2 YFSETQ. CDR3 length: 16 residues. The CDR3 loop is CASSSTGDVAKNIQYF. The CDR3 DNA reads as TGCGCCAGCAGCTCCACAGGGGATGTAGCCAAAAACATTCAGTACTTC.